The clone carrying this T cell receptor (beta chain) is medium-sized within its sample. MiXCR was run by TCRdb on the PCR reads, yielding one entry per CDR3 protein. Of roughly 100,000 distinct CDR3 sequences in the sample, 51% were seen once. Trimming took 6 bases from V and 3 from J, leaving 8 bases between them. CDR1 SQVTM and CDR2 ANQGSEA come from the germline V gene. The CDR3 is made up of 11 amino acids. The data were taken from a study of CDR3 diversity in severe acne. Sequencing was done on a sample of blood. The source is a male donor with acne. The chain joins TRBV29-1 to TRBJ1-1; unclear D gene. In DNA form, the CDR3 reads TGCAGCGTGTCAGGTTACACTGAAGCTTTCTTT. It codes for CSVSGYTEAFF. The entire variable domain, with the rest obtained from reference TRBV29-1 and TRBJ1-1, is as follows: SAVISQKPSRDICQRGTSLTIQCQVDSQVTMMFWYRQQPGQSLTLIATANQGSEATYESGFVIDKFPISRPNLTFSTLTVSNMSPEDSSIYLCSVSGYTEAFFGQGTRLTVV.